Following are 29 T cell receptor beta chains from one sample sequenced in a study of blood T cell repertoires in COVID-19. Using immunoSEQ multiplex PCR, the repertoire was profiled, and TCRdb retains in-frame clones only, with some absent. The repertoire holds 200,000 to 300,000 clones, about 91% seen once, with under 2.5% in the top ten. Material: PBMCs or T cells enriched from blood (not recorded which). The receptors stem from a woman between 35 and 50 years old with acute COVID-19.

The rearrangement uses TRBV11-2 and TRBJ2-7; 8 bases align to TRBD1. This CDR3 comprises 15 residues. CDR1 and CDR2 (germline): SGHAT, FQNNGV. Germline trimming cut 5 bases from V and 2 bases from J; bases unmatched to any gene: 8. The CDR3 spells CASSEGQGPTYEQYF. DNA of the CDR3: TGTGCCAGCAGCGAAGGACAGGGCCCCACCTACGAGCAGTACTTC. Using reference TRBV11-2 and TRBJ2-7 for the parts outside the CDR3, the full variable domain is EAGVAQSPRYKIIEKRQSVAFWCNPISGHATLYWYQQILGQGPKLLIQFQNNGVVDDSQLPKDRFSAERLKGVDSTLKIQPAKLEDSAVYLCASSEGQGPTYEQYFGPGTRLTVT.

The chain links TRBV7-9 to TRBJ2-3; D is possibly TRBD2 (7 bases). Germline V gene data show CDR1 as SEHNR and CDR2 as FQNEAQ (reference sequence). Trimming left V 3 bases short and J 2 bases short, with 18 bases between. CDR3 size: 17 residues. The chain's CDR3 is CASSLRGAGRVTDTQYF. The CDR3 DNA follows: TGTGCCAGCAGCTTGAGGGGGGCGGGGAGGGTCACAGATACGCAGTATTTT.

The CDR3 sequence is CAISEGTGYEQYV. The DNA for the CDR3 is TGTGCCATCAGTGAGGGGACAGGGTACGAGCAGTACGTC. The V gene is TRBV10-3, the J gene TRBJ2-7, with TRBD1 matching 9 bases. V lost 2 bases, J lost 4 bases, and 0 bases stayed unmatched. Germline V gene lookup returns CDR1 ENHRY and CDR2 SYGVKD. This CDR3 has 13 amino acids.

In this sample, this clone turned up a few times. The V and J genes are TRBV6-4 and TRBJ2-2; 8 nucleotides line up with TRBD2. Germline V gene lookup returns CDR1 MRHNA and CDR2 SNTAGT. CDR3 length: 15 residues. The V gene end was trimmed by 4 bases and the J gene end by 5 bases; junction bases not matched to a gene: 6. CDR3 protein: CASSASGGPTGELFF. The CDR3 bases are TGTGCCAGCAGTGCCAGCGGGGGCCCAACCGGGGAGCTGTTTTTT.

V gene TRBV19 combines with J gene TRBJ1-5, with a tentative D call TRBD1 (5 bases). Germline CDR1 is LNHDA and CDR2 is SQIVND (reference sequence). The CDR3 extends over 15 amino acids. Trimming cost V 9 bases and J 2 bases, with 17 bases left between them. CDR3 DNA: TGTGCCAGCTCCTTCTCGGGGGGAGGCAATCAGCCCCAGCATTTT. This sequence encodes CASSFSGGGNQPQHF.

This chain joins TRBV7-2 and TRBJ2-5, with 12 bases lining up with TRBD2. The J segment lost 5 bases and the V segment lost 6 bases, leaving 7 bases of the junction unmatched. This CDR3 region has 15 residues. Germline V gene data show CDR1 as SGHTA and CDR2 as FQGNSA. The chain's CDR3 is CASRTSGGAAETQYF. Written as DNA, the CDR3 is TGTGCCAGCAGGACTAGCGGGGGAGCGGCGGAGACCCAGTACTTC. The full variable domain, completed using reference TRBV7-2 and TRBJ2-5, is GAGVSQSPSNKVTEKGKDVELRCDPISGHTALYWYRQSLGQGLEFLIYFQGNSAPDKSGLPSDRFSAERTGGSVSTLTIQRTQQEDSAVYLCASRTSGGAAETQYFGPGTRLLVL.

CDR3 nucleotides: TGTGCCAGCAGTGACGACAGGGATCACTATGGCTACACCTTC. It yields the protein CASSDDRDHYGYTF. The chain is built from TRBV6-1 and TRBJ1-2; 7 nucleotides agree with TRBD1. The V segment lost 3 bases and the J segment 3 bases; nucleotides outside the gene matches: 4. Germline V gene lookup returns CDR1 MNHNS and CDR2 SASEGT. The length of the CDR3 is 14 residues.

The chain carries TRBV5-4 and TRBJ2-3, with 8 nucleotides matching TRBD1. J lost 8 bases, V lost 4 bases, and 9 bases had no gene match. The CDR3 contains 14 residues. Germline values: CDR1 SGHNT, CDR2 YYREEE (reference sequence). In DNA form, the CDR3 reads TGTGCCAGCAGCGCCGGACAGGGAAGGGGTACGCAGTATTTT. Amino acid sequence: CASSAGQGRGTQYF. The entire variable domain, with the rest obtained from reference TRBV5-4 and TRBJ2-3, is as follows: ETGVTQSPTHLIKTRGQQVTLRCSSQSGHNTVSWYQQALGQGPQFIFQYYREEENGRGNFPPRFSGLQFPNYSSELNVNALELDDSALYLCASSAGQGRGTQYFGPGTRLTVL.

This clone was seen only a few times. V usage is TRBV5-1 and J usage is TRBJ1-6; perhaps TRBD1 as D (6 bases). Germline V gives CDR1 SGHRS, CDR2 YFSETQ. The CDR3 runs 14 residues. Trimming took off 1 base at V and 8 bases at J, with 10 bases between the two ends. CDR3 in amino acids: CASSLRSGDSPLHF. The CDR3 DNA reads as TGCGCCAGCAGCTTGAGGTCAGGGGATTCACCCCTCCACTTT.

The chain couples TRBV6-2 or TRBV6-3 to TRBJ2-1, with D possibly being TRBD1 (5 bases). The length of the CDR3 is 15 residues. Germline lookup yields CDR1 MNHEY and CDR2 SVGEGT. V was trimmed by 4 bases and J by 5 bases, leaving 15 bases between them. CDR3 coding DNA: TGTGCCAGCAGTTCACCACCAAAGACAGACAATGAGCAGTTCTTC. Amino acid sequence: CASSSPPKTDNEQFF.

The CDR3 sequence: CASSGTGFTEAFF. Written as DNA, the CDR3 is TGTGCCAGCAGTGGGACAGGGTTCACTGAAGCTTTCTTT. The V gene is TRBV25-1, the J gene TRBJ1-1; 8 nucleotides line up with TRBD1. The CDR3 spans 13 residues. V shed 4 bases, J shed 4 bases, and the junction held 2 bases outside the gene matches. Germline-derived CDR1 and CDR2 are MGHDK and SYGVNS. The full variable domain, in which reference TRBV25-1 and TRBJ1-1 provide the parts outside the CDR3, is EADIYQTPRYLVIGTGKKITLECSQTMGHDKMYWYQQDPGMELHLIHYSYGVNSTEKGDLSSESTVSRIRTEHFPLTLESARPSHTSQYLCASSGTGFTEAFFGQGTRLTVV.

This rearrangement joins TRBV19 to TRBJ2-2, with a weak D call TRBD2 (6 bases). Germline loops: CDR1 LNHDA, CDR2 SQIVND (reference sequence). V dropped 1 base and J dropped 8 bases, with 11 bases sitting between them. This CDR3 has 14 amino acids. CDR3 DNA: TGTGCCAGTAGTATAGGCCCCCGGGAGGGGGAGCTGTTTTTT. Its protein product is CASSIGPREGELFF.

The genes are TRBV2 and TRBJ1-2; D uncertain. CDR1 is SNHLY and CDR2 is FYNNEI in the germline V gene. This CDR3 region has 11 residues. V was cut by 6 bases and J by 7 bases, with 9 bases left in between. CDR3 DNA sequence: TGTGCCAGCAGGGGAGCCGGTGGCTACACCTTC. As protein: CASRGAGGYTF.

The chain has TRBV5-5 and TRBJ2-3; TRBD1 matches at 8 bases. In germline, CDR1 is SGHKS, CDR2 YYEKEE (reference sequence). V lost 4 bases to trimming and J lost 1 base; unmatched junction nucleotides: 14. CDR3 length: 18 amino acids. The CDR3 loop reads CASSLRDRLIPGTDTQYF. The CDR3 coding sequence is TGTGCCAGCAGCCTGCGGGACAGGCTAATTCCGGGCACAGATACGCAGTATTTT.

The chain's CDR3 is CAIRVAGHTGELFF. The CDR3 DNA sequence: TGTGCCATCAGGGTAGCGGGGCACACCGGGGAGCTGTTTTTT. The chain combines TRBV10-3 with TRBJ2-2, with 8 positions matching TRBD2. CDR3 size: 14 residues. The trim removed 6 bases at V and 3 bases at J, leaving 3 bases unmatched. Germline V lookup: CDR1 ENHRY, CDR2 SYGVKD.

The rearrangement links TRBV5-5 to TRBJ1-4; 7 bases align to TRBD1. The germline V gene has CDR1 SGHKS and CDR2 YYEKEE (reference sequence). There are 14 residues in the CDR3. The trim removed 5 bases at V and 2 bases at J, leaving 3 bases unmatched. CDR3 sequence: CASSPGGTNEKLFF. The CDR3 region has the DNA TGTGCCAGCAGTCCAGGGGGGACTAATGAAAAACTGTTTTTT.

The rearrangement joins TRBV6-6 to TRBJ2-7; possible D gene TRBD1, 5 bases. Trimming cost V 1 base and J 2 bases, with 9 bases left between them. The V gene's germline CDR1 is MNHNY and CDR2 SVGAGI (reference sequence). This CDR3 has 14 amino acids. The CDR3 protein is CASSYYDRTYEQYV. In DNA form, the CDR3 reads TGTGCCAGCAGTTACTATGACAGAACCTACGAGCAGTACGTC.

The rearrangement joins TRBV24-1 to TRBJ2-5; D remains ambiguous. Trimming removed 4 bases from V and 1 base from J, with 15 bases in between. This CDR3 is 16 amino acids long. Germline V gene data show CDR1 as KGHDR and CDR2 as SFDVKD. Here the CDR3 reads CATSEPLPGSQETQYF. The DNA for the CDR3 is TGTGCCACCAGTGAACCACTCCCGGGTTCCCAAGAGACCCAGTACTTC.

This chain joins TRBV5-1 and TRBJ2-1; 9 bases align to TRBD2. The junction had 5 bases not matched to a gene; V was cut back by 5 bases and J by 2 bases. Germline V gene lookup returns CDR1 SGHRS and CDR2 YFSETQ. The length of the CDR3 is 15 residues. CDR3 in DNA: TGCGCCAGCAGTCTGCTAGCGGGACCCTACAATGAGCAGTTCTTC. Translated: CASSLLAGPYNEQFF.

In its sample, this clone was seen once. The chain has TRBV5-1 and TRBJ1-2, with 7 nucleotides matching TRBD1. Germline CDR1 reads SGHRS; CDR2 reads YFSETQ. CDR3 length: 14 amino acids. V lost 0 bases and J lost 4; bases outside the gene matches: 3. The CDR3 sequence: CASSLGDRGYGYTF. The CDR3 nucleotides are TGCGCCAGCAGCTTGGGGGACAGAGGCTATGGCTACACCTTC.

This chain joins TRBV2 and TRBJ1-1, with D possibly TRBD1 on 6 matching bases. Germline CDR1 is SNHLY and CDR2 is FYNNEI. The CDR3 contains 15 residues. Trimming shortened V by 6 bases and J by 1 base, and 15 bases separated the two germline ends. CDR3 sequence reads: CASRRGGASNTEAFF. DNA for the CDR3: TGTGCCAGCAGGAGGGGGGGGGCATCGAACACTGAAGCTTTCTTT.

Points on this clone: Different DNA sequences within this sample yield the same CDR3. The V gene is TRBV7-2, the J gene TRBJ1-1; 7 nucleotides match TRBD1. Trimming removed 1 base from V and 2 bases from J; junction bases left unmatched: 4. From germline, CDR1 is SGHTA and CDR2 FQGNSA. This CDR3 is built from 15 residues. The CDR3 loop is CASSLVGGRNTEAFF. The CDR3 bases are TGTGCCAGCAGCTTAGTAGGGGGCCGTAACACTGAAGCTTTCTTT.

J is TRBJ2-1 and V is TRBV14; 12 bases agree with TRBD2. This CDR3 has 18 amino acids. V was pared by 1 base and J by 3 bases, with 7 bases of the junction left unmatched. Germline V CDR1 and CDR2: SGHDN, FVKESK. In DNA form, the CDR3 reads TGTGCCAGCAGCCAAGTTACACTAGCGGGAGGCCACTACAATGAGCAGTTCTTC. Protein product: CASSQVTLAGGHYNEQFF.

This clone was recorded once. The chain is built from TRBV23-1 and TRBJ2-7, with 7 nucleotides matching TRBD2. TRBV23-1 is an ORF, with its function uncertain. V dropped 4 bases and J dropped 2; count of bases not matched to a gene: 14. This CDR3 spans 17 amino acids. DNA for the CDR3: TGCGCCAGCAGTCCTAAGACTAGCCGCGGGGGAACCTACGAGCAGTACGTC. This translates into CASSPKTSRGGTYEQYV.

This chain connects TRBV11-2 to TRBJ2-1; possible D gene TRBD1, 6 bases. CDR3 length equals 13 residues. Trimming removed 7 bases from V and 7 bases from J, with 14 bases in between. Per germline, CDR1 SGHAT and CDR2 FQNNGV. The CDR3 DNA is TGTGCCAGCAAGGGGGTAGGGAAAAATGAGCAGTTCTTC. Protein: CASKGVGKNEQFF.

This clone was detected only once. The chain recombines TRBV4-1 with TRBJ1-1, with 9 nucleotides matching TRBD1. This CDR3 is 17 amino acids long. CDR1 MGHRA and CDR2 YSYEKL come from the germline V gene. J gave up 4 bases and V 0 bases, and 9 bases lay outside the gene matches. The CDR3 spells CASSQEGVGQGTTEAFF. CDR3 bases: TGCGCCAGCAGCCAAGAAGGGGTCGGACAGGGGACCACTGAAGCTTTCTTT.

This clone came up once. The chain is built from TRBV5-1 and TRBJ1-4; perhaps TRBD1 as D (6 bases). V lost 4 bases and J 0 bases, leaving 10 bases between the germline ends. The CDR3 runs to 15 residues. CDR1 and CDR2 from the germline V gene are SGHRS and YFSETQ. The chain's CDR3 is CASSTTGTTNEKLFF. CDR3 DNA sequence: TGCGCCAGCAGCACTACAGGGACAACTAATGAAAAACTGTTTTTT.

The CDR3 bases are TGTGCCAGCAGCGTAGGGGCAGGTAATAGCAATCAGCCCCAGCATTTT. Amino acids: CASSVGAGNSNQPQHF. The chain combines TRBV9 with TRBJ1-5, with D uncertain. Germline CDR1 is SGDLS and CDR2 is YYNGEE. CDR3 length: 16 residues. Trimming took off 0 bases at V and 0 bases at J, with 10 bases between the two ends.

The rearrangement uses TRBV5-4 and TRBJ2-3, with 9 nucleotides matching TRBD2. J was trimmed by 7 bases and V by 4 bases; bases with no gene match: 13. Germline lookup yields CDR1 SGHNT and CDR2 YYREEE (reference sequence). The CDR3 is 16 amino acids. The CDR3 loop is CASSQPGASGVNTQYF. DNA for the CDR3: TGTGCCAGCAGCCAACCCGGGGCTAGCGGGGTAAATACGCAGTATTTT. The full variable domain, completed using reference TRBV5-4 and TRBJ2-3, is ETGVTQSPTHLIKTRGQQVTLRCSSQSGHNTVSWYQQALGQGPQFIFQYYREEENGRGNFPPRFSGLQFPNYSSELNVNALELDDSALYLCASSQPGASGVNTQYFGPGTRLTVL.